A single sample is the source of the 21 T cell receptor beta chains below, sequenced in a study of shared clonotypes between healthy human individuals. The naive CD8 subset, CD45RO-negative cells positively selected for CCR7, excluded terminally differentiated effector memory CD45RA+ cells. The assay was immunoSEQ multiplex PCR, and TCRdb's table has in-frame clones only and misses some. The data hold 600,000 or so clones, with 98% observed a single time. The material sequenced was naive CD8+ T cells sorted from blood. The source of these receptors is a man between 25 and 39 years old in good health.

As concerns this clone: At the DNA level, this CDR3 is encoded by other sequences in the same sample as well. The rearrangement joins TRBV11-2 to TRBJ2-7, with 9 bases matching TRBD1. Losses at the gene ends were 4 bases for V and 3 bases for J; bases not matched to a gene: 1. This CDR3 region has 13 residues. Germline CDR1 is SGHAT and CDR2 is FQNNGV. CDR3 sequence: CASSSGQGYEQYF. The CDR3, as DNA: TGTGCCAGCAGCTCGGGACAGGGCTACGAGCAGTACTTC.

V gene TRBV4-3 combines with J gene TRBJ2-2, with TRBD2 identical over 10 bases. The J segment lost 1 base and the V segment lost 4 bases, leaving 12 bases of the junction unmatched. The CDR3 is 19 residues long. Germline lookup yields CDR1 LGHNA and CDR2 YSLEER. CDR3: CASSPKLAGRLRNTGELFF. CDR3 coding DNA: TGCGCCAGCAGCCCGAAACTAGCGGGACGTTTACGGAACACCGGGGAGCTGTTTTTT.

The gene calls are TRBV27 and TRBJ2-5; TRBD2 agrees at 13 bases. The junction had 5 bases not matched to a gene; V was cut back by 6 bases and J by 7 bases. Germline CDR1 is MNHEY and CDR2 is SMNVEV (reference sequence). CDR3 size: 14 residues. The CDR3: CASSPGLAGRTQYF. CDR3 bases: TGTGCCAGCAGCCCGGGACTAGCGGGACGGACCCAGTACTTC.

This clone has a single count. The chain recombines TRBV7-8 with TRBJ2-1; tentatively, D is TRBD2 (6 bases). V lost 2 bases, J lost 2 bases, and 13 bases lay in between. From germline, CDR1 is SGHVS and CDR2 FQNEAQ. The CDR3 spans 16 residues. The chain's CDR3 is CASSLWWLATYNEQFF. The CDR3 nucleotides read TGTGCCAGCAGCTTATGGTGGCTAGCGACCTACAATGAGCAGTTCTTC.

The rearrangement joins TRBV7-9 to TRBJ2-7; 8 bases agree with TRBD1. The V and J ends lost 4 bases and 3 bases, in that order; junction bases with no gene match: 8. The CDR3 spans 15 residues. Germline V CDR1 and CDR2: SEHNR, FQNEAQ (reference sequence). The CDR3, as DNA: TGTGCCAGCAGCTCACCGTTGGACAGGGTCTACGAGCAGTACTTC. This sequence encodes CASSSPLDRVYEQYF.

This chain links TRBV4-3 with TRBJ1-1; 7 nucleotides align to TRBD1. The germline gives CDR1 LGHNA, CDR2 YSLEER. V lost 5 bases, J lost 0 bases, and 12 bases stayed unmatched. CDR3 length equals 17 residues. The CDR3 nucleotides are TGCGCCAGCAGCTCTCAGCAGGGGGAGAAAATGAACACTGAAGCTTTCTTT. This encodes CASSSQQGEKMNTEAFF.

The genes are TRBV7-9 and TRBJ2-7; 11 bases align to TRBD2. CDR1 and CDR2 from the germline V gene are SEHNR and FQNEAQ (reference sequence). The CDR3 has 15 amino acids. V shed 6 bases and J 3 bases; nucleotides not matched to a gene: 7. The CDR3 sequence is CASRPGTSGNYEQYF. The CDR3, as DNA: TGTGCCAGCAGACCCGGGACTAGCGGTAACTACGAGCAGTACTTC.

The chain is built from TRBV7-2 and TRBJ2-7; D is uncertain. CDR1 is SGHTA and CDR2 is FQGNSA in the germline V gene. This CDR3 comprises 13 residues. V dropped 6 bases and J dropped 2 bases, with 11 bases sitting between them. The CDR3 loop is CASSIWATYEQYF. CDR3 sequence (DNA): TGTGCCAGCAGTATTTGGGCCACCTACGAGCAGTACTTC. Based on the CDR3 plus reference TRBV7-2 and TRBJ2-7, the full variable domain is GAGVSQSPSNKVTEKGKDVELRCDPISGHTALYWYRQSLGQGLEFLIYFQGNSAPDKSGLPSDRFSAERTGGSVSTLTIQRTQQEDSAVYLCASSIWATYEQYFGPGTRLTVT.

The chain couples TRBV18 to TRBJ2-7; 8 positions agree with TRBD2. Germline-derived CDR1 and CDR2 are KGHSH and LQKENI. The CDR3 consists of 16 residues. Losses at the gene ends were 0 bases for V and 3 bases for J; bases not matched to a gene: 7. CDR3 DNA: TGTGCCAGCTCACCACCTTCAGCGGGAGTGATCTACGAGCAGTACTTC. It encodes CASSPPSAGVIYEQYF. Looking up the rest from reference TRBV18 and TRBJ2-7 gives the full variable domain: NAGVMQNPRHLVRRRGQEARLRCSPMKGHSHVYWYRQLPEEGLKFMVYLQKENIIDESGMPKERFSAEFPKEGPSILRIQQVVRGDSAAYFCASSPPSAGVIYEQYFGPGTRLTVT.

The CDR3 DNA reads TGTGCCAGCAGCAACCGACAGTCCGCTGAAGCTTTCTTT. Translated, it gives CASSNRQSAEAFF. V and J are TRBV7-9 and TRBJ1-1; TRBD1 might be the D (5 bases). Trimming removed 5 bases from V and 6 bases from J, with 13 bases in between. Germline CDR1 SEHNR, CDR2 FQNEAQ (reference sequence). This CDR3 region has 13 residues.

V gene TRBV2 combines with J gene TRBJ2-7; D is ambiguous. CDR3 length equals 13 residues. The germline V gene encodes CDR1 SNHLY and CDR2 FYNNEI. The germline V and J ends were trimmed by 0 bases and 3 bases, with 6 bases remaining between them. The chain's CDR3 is CASSEALRYEQYF. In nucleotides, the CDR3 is TGTGCCAGCAGTGAAGCGCTGCGCTACGAGCAGTACTTC.

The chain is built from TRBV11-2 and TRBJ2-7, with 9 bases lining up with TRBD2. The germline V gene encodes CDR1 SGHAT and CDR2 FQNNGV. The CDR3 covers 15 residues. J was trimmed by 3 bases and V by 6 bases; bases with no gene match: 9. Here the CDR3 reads CASSDSGSFRYEQYF. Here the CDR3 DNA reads TGTGCCAGCAGTGATAGCGGGAGCTTTCGCTACGAGCAGTACTTC.

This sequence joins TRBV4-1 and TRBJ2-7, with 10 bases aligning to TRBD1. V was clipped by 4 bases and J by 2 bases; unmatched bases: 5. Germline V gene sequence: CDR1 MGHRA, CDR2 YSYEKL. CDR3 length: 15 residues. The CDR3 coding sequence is TGCGCCAGCAGCCCCGGACAGGGGGAAGCCTACGAGCAGTACTTC. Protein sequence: CASSPGQGEAYEQYF.

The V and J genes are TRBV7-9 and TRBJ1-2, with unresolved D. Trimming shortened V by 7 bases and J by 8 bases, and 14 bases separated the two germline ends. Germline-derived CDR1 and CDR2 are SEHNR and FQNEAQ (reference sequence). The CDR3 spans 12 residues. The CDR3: CASTIGFRGYTF. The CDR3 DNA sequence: TGTGCCAGCACCATAGGGTTTCGCGGCTACACCTTC.

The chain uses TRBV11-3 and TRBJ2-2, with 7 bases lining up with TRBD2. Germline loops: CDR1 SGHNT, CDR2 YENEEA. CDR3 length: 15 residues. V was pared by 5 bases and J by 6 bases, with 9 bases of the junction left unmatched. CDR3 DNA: TGTGCCAGCAGCCCGCCCGGCGGGAGTCCCGGGGAGCTGTTTTTT. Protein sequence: CASSPPGGSPGELFF. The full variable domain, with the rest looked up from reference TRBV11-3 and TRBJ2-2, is EAGVVQSPRYKIIEKKQPVAFWCNPISGHNTLYWYLQNLGQGPELLIRYENEEAVDDSQLPKDRFSAERLKGVDSTLKIQPAELGDSAVYLCASSPPGGSPGELFFGEGSRLTVL.

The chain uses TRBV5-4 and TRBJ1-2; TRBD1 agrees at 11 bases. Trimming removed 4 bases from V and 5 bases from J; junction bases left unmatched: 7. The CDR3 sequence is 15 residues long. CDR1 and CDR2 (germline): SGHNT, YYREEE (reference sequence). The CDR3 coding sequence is TGTGCCAGCAGCCTACGGACAGGGGGCGCTTATGGCTACACCTTC. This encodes CASSLRTGGAYGYTF.

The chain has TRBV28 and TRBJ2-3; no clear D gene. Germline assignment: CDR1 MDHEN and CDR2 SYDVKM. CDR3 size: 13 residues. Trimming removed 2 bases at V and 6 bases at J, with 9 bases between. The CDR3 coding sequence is TGTGCCAGCAGTTTACCCCCCTCCGATACGCAGTATTTT. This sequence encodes CASSLPPSDTQYF.

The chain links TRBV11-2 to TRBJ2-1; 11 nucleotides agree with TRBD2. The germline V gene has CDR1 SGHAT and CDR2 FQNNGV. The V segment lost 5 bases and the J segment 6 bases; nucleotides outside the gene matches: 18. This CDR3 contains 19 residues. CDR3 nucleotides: TGTGCCAGCAGCAAGACAGGGACAGATAGACTAGCGGGAATCAATGAGCAGTTCTTC. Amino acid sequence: CASSKTGTDRLAGINEQFF.

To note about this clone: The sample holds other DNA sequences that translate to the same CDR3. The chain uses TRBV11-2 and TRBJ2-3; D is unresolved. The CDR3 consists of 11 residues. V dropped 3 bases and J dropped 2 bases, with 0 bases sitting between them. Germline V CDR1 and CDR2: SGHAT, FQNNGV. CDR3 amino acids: CASSFTDTQYF. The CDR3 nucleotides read TGTGCCAGCAGCTTCACAGATACGCAGTATTTT.

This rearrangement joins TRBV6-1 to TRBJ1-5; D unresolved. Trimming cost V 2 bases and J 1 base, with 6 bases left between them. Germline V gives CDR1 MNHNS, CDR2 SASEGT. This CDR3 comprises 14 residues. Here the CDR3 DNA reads TGTGCCAGCAGTGAATTCGGGAGCAATCAGCCCCAGCATTTT. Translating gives CASSEFGSNQPQHF.

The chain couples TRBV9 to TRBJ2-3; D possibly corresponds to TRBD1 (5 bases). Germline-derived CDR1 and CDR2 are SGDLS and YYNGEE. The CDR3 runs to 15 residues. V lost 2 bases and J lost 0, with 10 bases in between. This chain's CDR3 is CASSVAGFSTDTQYF. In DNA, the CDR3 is TGTGCCAGCAGCGTTGCAGGGTTTAGCACAGATACGCAGTATTTT.